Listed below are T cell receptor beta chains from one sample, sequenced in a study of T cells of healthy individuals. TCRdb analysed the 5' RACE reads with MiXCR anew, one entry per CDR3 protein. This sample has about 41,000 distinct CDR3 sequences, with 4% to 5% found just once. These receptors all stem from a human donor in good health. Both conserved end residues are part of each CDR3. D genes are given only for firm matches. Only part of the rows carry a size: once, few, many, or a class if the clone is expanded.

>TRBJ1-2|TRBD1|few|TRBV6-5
TGTGCCAGCAGTCGCCACGACAGGGACTATGGCTACACCTTC
CASSRHDRDYGYTF
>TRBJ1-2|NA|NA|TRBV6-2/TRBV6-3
TGTGCCAGCAGTTACGGGGGATCTAACTATGGCCACACCTTC
CASSYGGSNYGHTF
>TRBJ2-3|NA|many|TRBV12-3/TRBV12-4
TGTGCCACACGAAGGGACCCCGGCACAGATACGCAGTATTTT
CATRRDPGTDTQYF
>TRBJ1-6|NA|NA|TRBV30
TGTGCCTGGAGAATTGGGGTCGAAAATTCACCCCTCCACTTT
CAWRIGVENSPLHF
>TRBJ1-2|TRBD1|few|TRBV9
TGTGCCAGCAGCGCCGGCACCCTCGACAGGGGGCTCGTTCGACGTGGCTACACCTTC
CASSAGTLDRGLVRRGYTF
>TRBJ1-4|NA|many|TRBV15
TGTGCCACCAGCAGAGATCCTGTCGGAAAACTGTTTTTT
CATSRDPVGKLFF
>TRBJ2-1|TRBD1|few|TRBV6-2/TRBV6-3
TGTGCCAGCAGTTACCCGGGACAGGGGAACAATGAGCAGTTCTTC
CASSYPGQGNNEQFF
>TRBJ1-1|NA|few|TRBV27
TGTGCCAGCAGTTTCCCCGCAGGAAAAGCTTTCTTT
CASSFPAGKAFF
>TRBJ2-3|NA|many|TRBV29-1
TGCAGCTCTGCAGGGAAACCCACAGATACGCAGTATTTT
CSSAGKPTDTQYF
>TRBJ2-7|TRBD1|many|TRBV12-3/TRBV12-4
TGTGCCAGCAGTCTACAGGGGGCCCTGTTTGAGCAGTACTTC
CASSLQGALFEQYF
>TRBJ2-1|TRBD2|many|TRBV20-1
TGCAGTGCTAGACCTATAACCGGGACTAGCGGGGTTTACAATGAGCAGTTCTTC
CSARPITGTSGVYNEQFF
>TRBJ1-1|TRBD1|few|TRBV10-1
TGCGCCAGCAGGACCGGGACAGAGAACACTGAAGCTTTCTTT
CASRTGTENTEAFF
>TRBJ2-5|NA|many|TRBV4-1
TGCGCCAGCAGCCCAGGGGGGAAAGAGACCCAGTACTTC
CASSPGGKETQYF
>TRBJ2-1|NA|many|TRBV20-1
TGCAGTGCTAGAGTGTCCGGGGATGAGCAGTTCTTC
CSARVSGDEQFF
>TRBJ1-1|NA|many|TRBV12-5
TGTGCTAGTGGTTTGGTACAGGACCCTGGCTGGGGCACTGAAGCTTTCTTT
CASGLVQDPGWGTEAFF
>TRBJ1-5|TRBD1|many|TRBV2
TGTGCCAGCAGTGAACCTGGGACAGGGCTCAGCAATCAGCCCCAGCATTTT
CASSEPGTGLSNQPQHF
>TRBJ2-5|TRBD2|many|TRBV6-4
TGTGCCAGCAGTAGACTAGCGGAAGAGACCCAGTACTTC
CASSRLAEETQYF
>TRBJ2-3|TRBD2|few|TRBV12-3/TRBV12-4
TGTGCCAGCAGTCGACTAGCGGGGGGGGCAGATACGCAGTATTTT
CASSRLAGGADTQYF
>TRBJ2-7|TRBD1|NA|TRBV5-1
TGCGCCAGCAGCTTGGGGCTAGCCACAGGGGGAGGCTACGAGCAGTACTTC
CASSLGLATGGGYEQYF
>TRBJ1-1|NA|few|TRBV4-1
TGCGCCACAACGGGTGGGGGGAACACTGAAGCTTTCTTT
CATTGGGNTEAFF
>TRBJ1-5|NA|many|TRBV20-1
TGCAGTGCTAGAAGGACACAGGGCCAGCCCCAGCATTTT
CSARRTQGQPQHF
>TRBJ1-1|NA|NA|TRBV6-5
TGTGCCAGCAGTTACTCGGCATCCAACACTGAAGCTTTCTTT
CASSYSASNTEAFF
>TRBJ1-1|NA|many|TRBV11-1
TGTGCCAGCAGCTTCGGGGTGGTGAACACTGAAGCTTTCTTT
CASSFGVVNTEAFF
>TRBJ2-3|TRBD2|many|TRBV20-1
TGCAGTGCGAGAGGACTAGCTGGAACAGATACGCAGTATTTT
CSARGLAGTDTQYF
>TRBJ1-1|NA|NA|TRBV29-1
TGCAGCGTTGAAGATCGAAGGGCTGAAGCTTTCTTT
CSVEDRRAEAFF
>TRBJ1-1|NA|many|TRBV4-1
TGCGCCAGCTTTGATACGGGGCGTTTAAGGGAAGCTTTCTTT
CASFDTGRLREAFF
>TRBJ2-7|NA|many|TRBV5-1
TGCGCCAGCAGCTTGTTGGGGGACCCCTCGACCTACGAGCAGTACTTC
CASSLLGDPSTYEQYF
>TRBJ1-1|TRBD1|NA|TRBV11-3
TGTGCCAGCAGCTTCACAGGGGGCGACACTGAAGCTTTCTTT
CASSFTGGDTEAFF
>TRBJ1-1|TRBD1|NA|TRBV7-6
TGTGCCAGCAGCCCTAATGCCGGGACAGGGGCCACTGAAGCTTTCTTT
CASSPNAGTGATEAFF
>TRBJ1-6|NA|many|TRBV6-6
TGTGCCAGCCTCCCTACCGGGGGGGTAAATTCACCCCTCCACTTT
CASLPTGGVNSPLHF